The T cell receptor (beta chain) described here comes from a study of T cells after yellow fever vaccination. Study-wide findings and caveats: CD4 and CD8 compartments shared a small share of clonotypes. Once the booster was given, most primary-vaccination clones reappeared, at around 96% for CD4 and approximately 88% for CD8.

As regards this clonotype: Its target is not known.

TCRdb fed the 5' RACE reads into MiXCR, producing one record per CDR3 protein. Of around 310,000 distinct CDR3 sequences listed, approximately 4.5% were seen once; the top ten hold roughly a fifth. Sequencing was performed on PBMCs, taken 15 days after the yellow fever booster vaccination. The source is a man aged 18 to 30 who received the YFV17D yellow fever vaccine.

The CDR3 is CASSPQGRYGADNSPLHF. The CDR3 DNA reads TGTGCCAGCTCACCACAGGGGCGATACGGAGCTGATAATTCACCCCTCCACTTT. This chain joins TRBV18 and TRBJ1-6, with D possibly being TRBD1 (5 bases). Trimming removed 1 base from V and 5 bases from J, with 18 bases in between. Germline CDR1 reads KGHSH; CDR2 reads LQKENI. This CDR3 is 18 amino acids long.